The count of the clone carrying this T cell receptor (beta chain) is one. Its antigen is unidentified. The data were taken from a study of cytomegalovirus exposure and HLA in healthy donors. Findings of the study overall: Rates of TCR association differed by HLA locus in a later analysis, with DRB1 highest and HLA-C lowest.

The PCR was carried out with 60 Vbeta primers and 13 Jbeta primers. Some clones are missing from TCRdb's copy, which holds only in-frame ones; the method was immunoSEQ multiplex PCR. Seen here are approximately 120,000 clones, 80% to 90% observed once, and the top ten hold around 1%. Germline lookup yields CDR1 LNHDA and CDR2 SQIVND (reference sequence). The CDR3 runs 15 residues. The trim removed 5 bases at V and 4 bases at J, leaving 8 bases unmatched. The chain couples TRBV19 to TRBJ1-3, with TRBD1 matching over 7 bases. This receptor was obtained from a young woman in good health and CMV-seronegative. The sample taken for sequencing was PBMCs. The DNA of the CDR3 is TGTGCCAGTAGTTCACCCGGGACAGTCGGAAACACCATATATTTT. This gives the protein CASSSPGTVGNTIYF.